The 29 T cell receptor beta chains below were found in one sample sequenced in a study of cytomegalovirus exposure and HLA in healthy donors. The PCR was carried out with 60 Vbeta primers and 13 Jbeta primers. The method was immunoSEQ multiplex PCR; TCRdb's version includes in-frame clones alone and lacks a portion of them. In the table there are about 99,000 clones, roughly 80% of which are singletons. Sequenced input: PBMCs. The receptors were gathered from a woman aged 40 to 55 in good health and CMV-seronegative.

This chain links TRBV6-6 with TRBJ2-5, with 9 positions matching TRBD1. Germline loops: CDR1 MNHNY, CDR2 SVGAGI (reference sequence). The CDR3 contains 15 residues. The J segment lost 5 bases and the V segment lost 5 bases, leaving 9 bases of the junction unmatched. DNA of the CDR3: TGTGCCAGCAGTCCCCTCCGGGACAGGGTGGAGACCCAGTACTTC. Translation gives CASSPLRDRVETQYF.

As to this clone: One end of the junction is discordant with germline, which a read error may explain. The rearrangement uses TRBV10-3 and TRBJ2-7; 9 bases map to TRBD1. This CDR3 spans 17 amino acids. Per germline, CDR1 ENHRY and CDR2 SYGVKD. CDR3 DNA sequence: TGTGCCATCAGTGAGCCAGACTCGGACAGGGGAAACTACGAGCCGTACTTC. Translated, it gives CAISEPDSDRGNYEPYF.

The sample holds a few counts of this clone. The gene calls are TRBV2 and TRBJ1-5, with no clear D. Germline V gene sequence: CDR1 SNHLY, CDR2 FYNNEI. V was cut by 3 bases and J by 6 bases, with 3 bases left in between. The CDR3 has 11 amino acids. CDR3 residues: CASSDGQPQHF. In nucleotides, the CDR3 is TGTGCCAGCAGTGACGGTCAGCCCCAGCATTTT.

The chain combines TRBV27 with TRBJ2-1; 9 bases agree with TRBD2. In germline, CDR1 is MNHEY, CDR2 SMNVEV (reference sequence). J was trimmed by 3 bases and V by 3 bases; bases with no gene match: 12. The CDR3 spans 18 residues. CDR3 DNA: TGTGCCAGCAGTTTTTTAGCAGGGGGGACTAGCAGCTACAATGAGCAGTTCTTC. It is translated as CASSFLAGGTSSYNEQFF.

The CDR3: CASSENGGSGELFF. DNA of the CDR3: TGCGCCAGCAGTGAGAATGGGGGGTCCGGGGAGCTGTTTTTT. This rearrangement joins TRBV10-2 to TRBJ2-2; a possible D gene is TRBD2 (6 bases). The CDR3 runs to 14 residues. Trimming pared 2 bases from V and 6 bases from J, leaving 10 bases between. The germline gives CDR1 WSHSY, CDR2 SAAADI.

This chain links TRBV5-4 with TRBJ2-3, with 9 positions matching TRBD1. Germline-derived CDR1 and CDR2 are SGHNT and YYREEE (reference sequence). V was pared by 6 bases and J by 5 bases, with 7 bases of the junction left unmatched. This CDR3 is built from 14 residues. Here the CDR3 reads CASTTTGGQDTQYF. CDR3 DNA sequence: TGTGCCAGCACCACAACAGGGGGCCAAGATACGCAGTATTTT. The full variable domain, in which reference TRBV5-4 and TRBJ2-3 provide the parts outside the CDR3, is ETGVTQSPTHLIKTRGQQVTLRCSSQSGHNTVSWYQQALGQGPQFIFQYYREEENGRGNFPPRFSGLQFPNYSSELNVNALELDDSALYLCASTTTGGQDTQYFGPGTRLTVL.

The genes are TRBV18 and TRBJ2-2, with D possibly TRBD2 on 5 matching bases. The CDR3 spans 13 residues. Germline-derived CDR1 and CDR2 are KGHSH and LQKENI. Deletions cut 9 bases from V and 0 bases from J, with 8 bases between. The DNA of the CDR3 is TGTGCCAGTCGGACTGCGAACACCGGGGAGCTGTTTTTT. This gives the protein CASRTANTGELFF.

The chain links TRBV4-2 to TRBJ1-2, with D uncertain. Trimming left V 2 bases short and J 5 bases short, with 3 bases between. In germline, CDR1 is LGHNA, CDR2 YNFKEQ. The CDR3 extends over 11 amino acids. CDR3 protein: CASSQLYGYTF. CDR3 DNA: TGTGCCAGCAGCCAATTATATGGCTACACCTTC.

The rearrangement links TRBV5-1 to TRBJ2-1; 7 bases match TRBD2. After removal of 0 bases from V and 6 bases from J, the junction contained 6 bases not matched to a gene. This CDR3 is built from 15 residues. Germline V gene data show CDR1 as SGHRS and CDR2 as YFSETQ. For the CDR3, the DNA is TGCGCCAGCAGCTTGGACGGACTAGAAGGCAATGAGCAGTTCTTC. It yields the protein CASSLDGLEGNEQFF.

V gene TRBV19 combines with J gene TRBJ2-5, with a tentative D call TRBD1 (5 bases). The CDR3 runs 13 residues. The germline V gene encodes CDR1 LNHDA and CDR2 SQIVND (reference sequence). The V end lost 3 bases, the J end lost 0 bases, and 5 bases lay between the germline ends. Here the CDR3 DNA reads TGTGCCAGTAGTATCAGGGACCAAGAGACCCAGTACTTC. Residues: CASSIRDQETQYF.

The chain links TRBV6-1 to TRBJ1-5; D is possibly TRBD1 (5 bases). CDR3 size: 17 residues. Germline V CDR1 and CDR2: MNHNS, SASEGT. V gave up 3 bases and J gave up 0 bases, with 15 bases separating them. CDR3 bases: TGTGCCAGCAGTGACATTAAGCAGGGATTTAGCAATCAGCCCCAGCATTTT. It yields the protein CASSDIKQGFSNQPQHF.

This rearrangement joins TRBV19 to TRBJ1-1, with D hard to call. Germline V gene data show CDR1 as LNHDA and CDR2 as SQIVND (reference sequence). The CDR3 spans 15 residues. Trimming stripped 1 base from V and 6 bases from J, with 15 bases between. The CDR3 spells CASSIVRNEQPEAFF. The DNA of the CDR3 is TGTGCCAGTAGTATAGTAAGAAATGAACAACCTGAAGCTTTCTTT.

The chain employs TRBV28 and TRBJ2-4, with unresolved D. Between the trimmed V and J ends, which lost 3 bases and 0 bases, there was a span of 9 bases. The CDR3 loop spans 15 amino acids. The germline gives CDR1 MDHEN, CDR2 SYDVKM. Here the CDR3 DNA reads TGTGCCAGCAGTTTTGTTGCACTAGCCAAAAACATTCAGTACTTC. Protein: CASSFVALAKNIQYF.

V and J are TRBV5-5 and TRBJ2-1; D not resolved. This CDR3 has 13 amino acids. Germline CDR1 and CDR2: SGHKS and YYEKEE (reference sequence). Trimming removed 0 bases at V and 8 bases at J, with 9 bases between. The CDR3 is CASSLDLDDEQFF. CDR3 DNA sequence: TGTGCCAGCAGCTTGGACCTAGATGATGAGCAGTTCTTC.

The chain couples TRBV29-1 to TRBJ1-2, with D possibly being TRBD1 (6 bases). The CDR3 contains 13 residues. The V and J ends lost 5 bases and 2 bases respectively, with 12 bases between them. From germline, CDR1 is SQVTM and CDR2 ANQGSEA. The CDR3 DNA is TGCAGCGTTCGTAAGGACAGAAACTATGGCTACACCTTC. Amino acid sequence: CSVRKDRNYGYTF.

The V gene is TRBV7-2, the J gene TRBJ2-3; the match to TRBD2 covers 9 bases. Germline assignment: CDR1 SGHTA and CDR2 FQGNSA. Losses at the gene ends were 6 bases for V and 6 bases for J; bases not matched to a gene: 13. The CDR3 runs 16 residues. The CDR3 DNA reads TGTGCCAGCAGGAACCTTCTAGCGGGAAACGTGGATACGCAGTATTTT. Translated: CASRNLLAGNVDTQYF.

The V and J genes are TRBV18 and TRBJ2-7, with D possibly being TRBD1 (6 bases). Between the trimmed V and J ends, which lost 5 bases and 5 bases, there was a span of 7 bases. This CDR3 has 11 residues. The germline V gene encodes CDR1 KGHSH and CDR2 LQKENI. The CDR3 protein is CASSGGDEQYF. CDR3 DNA: TGTGCCAGCTCAGGGGGCGACGAGCAGTACTTC.

The CDR3, as DNA: TGCAGCGTAAATATAGCGGGAGGTTCGCATGAGCAGTTCTTC. Amino acids: CSVNIAGGSHEQFF. The chain has TRBV29-1 and TRBJ2-1; 10 nucleotides match TRBD2. The CDR3 consists of 14 residues. V shed 6 bases, J shed 8 bases, and the junction held 10 bases outside the gene matches. Germline lookup yields CDR1 SQVTM and CDR2 ANQGSEA.

The chain recombines TRBV27 with TRBJ2-7, with D possibly being TRBD2 (7 bases). The CDR3 runs to 14 residues. Germline CDR1 reads MNHEY; CDR2 reads SMNVEV (reference sequence). V was shortened by 3 bases and J by 4 bases, with 13 bases between the two germline ends. The CDR3 here is CASSFVGGGYEQYF. CDR3 bases: TGTGCCAGCAGTTTCGTGGGAGGGGGGTACGAGCAGTACTTC.

V is TRBV27 and J is TRBJ2-7; 10 bases match TRBD2. The CDR3 loop spans 15 amino acids. The V gene's germline CDR1 is MNHEY and CDR2 SMNVEV (reference sequence). Trimming took 0 bases from V and 3 from J; bases not matched to a gene: 2. CDR3 loop: CASSLSASGSYEQYF. The DNA of the CDR3 is TGTGCCAGCAGTTTATCGGCTAGCGGGAGCTACGAGCAGTACTTC.

V usage is TRBV4-3 and J usage is TRBJ2-3; a weak D match, TRBD1 (5 bases). Looked up from germline, CDR1 is LGHNA and CDR2 is YSLEER. CDR3 length: 17 residues. Trimming took 0 bases from V and 5 from J, leaving 18 bases between them. The CDR3, as DNA: TGCGCCAGCAGCCAAGATGGCGGCCGACATCAGGGAGATACGCAGTATTTT. Its protein is CASSQDGGRHQGDTQYF.

The genes are TRBV15 and TRBJ1-4; maybe TRBD1 (6 bases). The CDR3 sequence is 14 residues long. V was shortened by 4 bases and J by 7 bases, with 13 bases between the two germline ends. Germline CDR1 and CDR2: LNHNV and YYDKDF (reference sequence). The CDR3 region is CATSTTGRGEKLFF. CDR3 sequence (DNA): TGTGCCACCAGCACGACAGGCAGAGGTGAAAAACTGTTTTTT.

The chain links TRBV5-4 to TRBJ2-1, with 11 bases lining up with TRBD2. Germline CDR1 and CDR2: SGHNT and YYREEE (reference sequence). Trimming took 2 bases from V and 5 from J; bases not matched to a gene: 6. The CDR3 is 16 residues long. CDR3 sequence (DNA): TGTGCCAGCAGCTTTGGGGTGGGACTAGCGGACAATGAGCAGTTCTTC. Translation gives CASSFGVGLADNEQFF.

This clone turned up a few times. J is TRBJ1-1 and V is TRBV28; 9 nucleotides agree with TRBD1. The germline V gene encodes CDR1 MDHEN and CDR2 SYDVKM. V gave up 7 bases and J gave up 10 bases; unmatched junction bases: 13. CDR3 length: 14 residues. In nucleotides, the CDR3 is TGTGCCAGCACTTATACAGGGGGCGCATATAGAGCTTTCTTT. Protein product: CASTYTGGAYRAFF.

CDR3 sequence reads: CASSDRSPGPMNTEAFF. CDR3 nucleotides: TGTGCCAGCAGTGACAGGTCTCCAGGGCCTATGAACACTGAAGCTTTCTTT. The rearrangement joins TRBV6-4 to TRBJ1-1; perhaps TRBD1 as D (5 bases). The V gene lost 2 bases and the J gene lost 0 bases, with 16 bases spanning the gap. CDR1 MRHNA and CDR2 SNTAGT come from the germline V gene. This CDR3 region has 17 residues.

The gene calls are TRBV27 and TRBJ2-2, with D unclear. In germline, CDR1 is MNHEY, CDR2 SMNVEV (reference sequence). CDR3 size: 15 residues. The V and J ends lost 5 bases and 0 bases respectively, with 10 bases between them. The CDR3: CASSPLTPNTGELFF. The CDR3 DNA is TGTGCCAGCAGTCCCCTGACACCGAACACCGGGGAGCTGTTTTTT.

This clone was observed a few times. The rearrangement uses TRBV29-1 and TRBJ2-7, with D possibly being TRBD2 (5 bases). CDR1 and CDR2 (germline): SQVTM, ANQGSEA. Trimming took 0 bases from V and 1 from J, leaving 13 bases between them. This CDR3 region has 15 residues. The CDR3 nucleotides read TGCAGCGTTGAAGATGGATACCGGGGTTCCTACGAGCAGTACTTC. This encodes CSVEDGYRGSYEQYF.

This clone has a handful of counts. V gene TRBV5-1 combines with J gene TRBJ2-6, with 13 bases matching TRBD2. The V gene end was trimmed by 3 bases and the J gene end by 3 bases; junction bases not matched to a gene: 6. Germline assignment: CDR1 SGHRS and CDR2 YFSETQ. The CDR3 sequence is 18 residues long. CDR3 residues: CASSSLGLAGVGANVLTF. In DNA, the CDR3 is TGCGCCAGCAGCTCCCTAGGACTAGCGGGAGTTGGGGCCAACGTCCTGACTTTC.

The rearrangement uses TRBV4-3 and TRBJ1-4; the D is unclear. Germline CDR1 is LGHNA and CDR2 is YSLEER. Trimming took off 1 base at V and 5 bases at J, with 11 bases between the two ends. The CDR3 consists of 15 residues. CDR3 DNA: TGCGCCAGCAGCCAAGGAGGCAGTCACAATGAAAAACTGTTTTTT. Translated: CASSQGGSHNEKLFF.